The 24 T cell receptor beta chains below come from one sample, sequenced in a study of blood T cell repertoires in COVID-19. Here immunoSEQ multiplex PCR was the method, and the copy in TCRdb shows in-frame clones only, minus some. Seen here are under 200,000 clones, roughly 85% observed once, and the top ten hold 15% to 20%. Input material: PBMCs or T cells enriched from blood (not recorded which). Receptor source: a man in his sixties who had recovered from COVID-19.

This chain uses TRBV5-1 with TRBJ2-3, with TRBD1 identical over 8 bases. V lost 0 bases to trimming and J lost 0 bases; unmatched junction nucleotides: 3. Germline loops: CDR1 SGHRS, CDR2 YFSETQ. The CDR3 runs 16 residues. For the CDR3, the DNA is TGCGCCAGCAGCTTGGGACAGGGGCCTAGCACAGATACGCAGTATTTT. Amino acid sequence: CASSLGQGPSTDTQYF.

The V gene is TRBV3-1 (or the pseudogene TRBV3-2), the J gene TRBJ2-1; TRBD2 aligns across 7 bases. CDR1 is LGHDT and CDR2 is YNNKEL in the germline V gene (reference sequence). The CDR3 extends over 14 amino acids. V was pared by 6 bases and J by 8 bases, with 10 bases of the junction left unmatched. The CDR3 here is CASSWWRSGDEQFF. The CDR3 nucleotides read TGTGCCAGCAGTTGGTGGCGGAGCGGGGATGAGCAGTTCTTC.

J is TRBJ1-2 and V is TRBV6-5; 10 bases are a match to TRBD1. The CDR3 has 11 amino acids. The V gene's germline CDR1 is MNHEY and CDR2 SVGAGI. V shed 10 bases, J shed 7 bases, and the junction held 3 bases outside the gene matches. The CDR3 sequence is CATGQGGGYTF. CDR3 nucleotides: TGTGCCACCGGACAGGGGGGTGGCTACACCTTC.

The V call is TRBV11-2, the J call TRBJ2-5, with 9 bases matching TRBD2. Germline trimming cut 1 base from V and 5 bases from J; bases unmatched to any gene: 5. Looked up from germline, CDR1 is SGHAT and CDR2 is FQNNGV. There are 15 residues in the CDR3. This CDR3 is CASSLVRGGGETQYF. For the CDR3, the DNA is TGTGCCAGCAGCTTAGTGCGGGGGGGCGGGGAGACCCAGTACTTC.

The chain links TRBV3-1 (or the pseudogene TRBV3-2) to TRBJ2-5; D perhaps matches TRBD2 (6 bases). The CDR3 length is 14 residues. V dropped 8 bases and J dropped 1 base, with 14 bases sitting between them. Germline-derived CDR1 and CDR2 are LGHDT and YNNKEL (reference sequence). The CDR3 DNA sequence: TGTGCCAGCTCTTTAGCGGACCCCCAAGAGACCCAGTACTTC. Translated: CASSLADPQETQYF.

This chain joins TRBV9 and TRBJ2-1; tentatively, D is TRBD1 (5 bases). CDR1 and CDR2 (germline): SGDLS, YYNGEE. The CDR3 length is 15 residues. Trimming removed 1 base at V and 7 bases at J, with 15 bases between. The CDR3 loop is CASSVFSGMRNEQFF. The CDR3 region has the DNA TGTGCCAGCAGCGTATTTTCAGGGATGAGGAATGAGCAGTTCTTC. The full variable domain, its missing parts supplied by reference TRBV9 and TRBJ2-1, is DSGVTQTPKHLITATGQRVTLRCSPRSGDLSVYWYQQSLDQGLQFLIQYYNGEERAKGNILERFSAQQFPDLHSELNLSSLELGDSALYFCASSVFSGMRNEQFFGPGTRLTVL.

The chain links TRBV10-3 to TRBJ2-7; 11 bases align to TRBD2. With 8 bases clipped from V and 0 bases from J, the junction kept 9 bases outside the gene matches. Germline V gene data show CDR1 as ENHRY and CDR2 as SYGVKD. The CDR3 runs 16 residues. Written as DNA, the CDR3 is TGTGCCATCGGGGGGACTAGCGGCTCCCTCTCCTACGAGCAGTACTTC. Translation: CAIGGTSGSLSYEQYF.

This chain links TRBV10-1 with TRBJ1-1; D ambiguous. The CDR3 totals 19 residues. Germline V gene sequence: CDR1 WNHNN, CDR2 SYGVQD (reference sequence). The CDR3 sequence: CGQQMERGLLPIGNTEAFF. CDR3 bases: TGCGGCCAGCAAATGGAGCGTGGGTTATTGCCTATCGGGAACACTGAAGCTTTCTTT.

V gene TRBV4-2 combines with J gene TRBJ2-1; 9 bases are shared with TRBD2. Germline assignment: CDR1 LGHNA and CDR2 YNFKEQ. The CDR3 is 17 amino acids. Trimming cost V 0 bases and J 5 bases; bases outside gene matches: 8. The CDR3 protein is CASSQDLSGGHDNEQFF. The DNA of the CDR3 is TGTGCCAGCAGCCAAGATCTAAGCGGGGGGCACGACAATGAGCAGTTCTTC.

V and J are TRBV24-1 and TRBJ2-7; 9 nucleotides align to TRBD1. J lost 3 bases, V lost 3 bases, and 5 bases had no gene match. This CDR3 contains 15 residues. Germline V CDR1 and CDR2: KGHDR, SFDVKD. CDR3 DNA: TGTGCCACCAGTGATGGGGGGACAGGGAACTACGAGCAGTACTTC. Translating gives CATSDGGTGNYEQYF.

The chain couples TRBV10-3 to TRBJ1-3; TRBD1 agrees at 8 bases. Per germline, CDR1 ENHRY and CDR2 SYGVKD. The ends lost 2 bases at V and 2 bases at J; junction bases unmatched: 5. The CDR3 length is 16 residues. The CDR3 bases are TGTGCCATCAGTGAGACTGGACAGGGACCTGGAAACACCATATATTTT. Translation: CAISETGQGPGNTIYF.

The chain combines TRBV27 with TRBJ1-2; D is unresolved. The germline gives CDR1 MNHEY, CDR2 SMNVEV (reference sequence). V lost 5 bases to trimming and J lost 4 bases, with 11 bases between them. The CDR3 is 13 residues long. The CDR3 region has the DNA TGTGCCAGCAGTATCGGAAGACTCTATGGCTACACCTTC. Translation: CASSIGRLYGYTF.

The V gene is TRBV7-2, the J gene TRBJ1-1; TRBD1 is a possible D gene (5 bases). The V gene's germline CDR1 is SGHTA and CDR2 FQGNSA. The germline V and J ends were trimmed by 4 bases and 10 bases, with 16 bases remaining between them. The CDR3 sequence is 13 residues long. CDR3 bases: TGTGCCAGCAGCTCAGGGAACACAGTGAGAGCTTTCTTT. Protein sequence: CASSSGNTVRAFF.

The V and J genes are TRBV21-1 and TRBJ2-7; TRBD2 was called by the table and not checked on the DNA. TRBV21-1 is flagged as a pseudogene. The CDR3 length is 19 residues. The CDR3 is CASSKYFGLAGGPGYEQYF. The DNA of the CDR3 is TGTGCCAGCAGCAAATATTTCGGACTAGCGGGAGGGCCCGGCTACGAGCAGTACTTC.

This clone has a handful of counts. The chain combines TRBV5-1 with TRBJ2-5; 8 bases are a match to TRBD2. The germline V gene has CDR1 SGHRS and CDR2 YFSETQ. The CDR3 loop spans 16 amino acids. V was pared by 0 bases and J by 0 bases, with 4 bases of the junction left unmatched. CDR3 region: CASSLVVAGYQETQYF. DNA of the CDR3: TGCGCCAGCAGCTTGGTTGTAGCGGGGTACCAAGAGACCCAGTACTTC.

V and J are TRBV3-1 (or the pseudogene TRBV3-2) and TRBJ2-1, with TRBD2 matching over 11 bases. Per germline, CDR1 LGHDT and CDR2 YNNKEL (reference sequence). The V gene end was trimmed by 2 bases and the J gene end by 2 bases; junction bases not matched to a gene: 11. The length of the CDR3 is 19 residues. In nucleotides, the CDR3 is TGTGCCAGCAGCCAATTCGAAACTAGCGGGAGTAGGGCCTACAATGAGCAGTTCTTC. Its protein is CASSQFETSGSRAYNEQFF.

This clone has a count of ten or more. The chain couples TRBV6-5 to TRBJ1-1; no firm D call. The germline V and J ends were trimmed by 2 bases and 5 bases, with 15 bases remaining between them. CDR1 is MNHEY, CDR2 SVGAGI, per germline. The CDR3 is made up of 15 amino acids. The CDR3 nucleotides read TGTGCCAGCAGTTACCGTGGAGGAGCGGTGACTGAAGCTTTCTTT. Its protein product is CASSYRGGAVTEAFF.

The V gene is TRBV5-1, the J gene TRBJ1-3; TRBD1 aligns across 8 bases. The ends lost 0 bases at V and 3 bases at J; junction bases unmatched: 2. Per the germline V gene, CDR1 is SGHRS and CDR2 is YFSETQ. This CDR3 comprises 15 residues. CDR3 in DNA: TGCGCCAGCAGCTTGGGGGACAGGCATGGAAACACCATATATTTT. Amino acid sequence: CASSLGDRHGNTIYF.

CDR3 bases: TGCGCCAGCAGCCTCAACGACCGGGAGCTCAATCAGCCCCAGCATTTT. The encoded protein is CASSLNDRELNQPQHF. The rearrangement links TRBV4-1 to TRBJ1-5; D gene uncertain. The length of the CDR3 is 16 residues. Trimming stripped 4 bases from V and 3 bases from J, with 16 bases between. In germline, CDR1 is MGHRA, CDR2 YSYEKL.

This rearrangement joins TRBV6-1 to TRBJ1-6; D is undetermined. V gave up 3 bases and J gave up 7 bases, with 13 bases separating them. The germline CDR1 and CDR2 sequences are MNHNS and SASEGT. This CDR3 spans 15 amino acids. CDR3 DNA: TGTGCCAGCAGTGATCTTGTACTGACAAATTCACCCCTCCACTTT. It translates to CASSDLVLTNSPLHF.

CDR3 amino acids: CASRTGTGGFEQYF. The CDR3 bases are TGTGCCAGCAGAACCGGGACAGGGGGTTTTGAGCAGTACTTC. The genes are TRBV28 and TRBJ2-7; 11 nucleotides agree with TRBD1. The CDR3 is made up of 14 amino acids. V trimming: 6 bases; J trimming: 7 bases; junction bases outside the gene matches: 8. Looked up from germline, CDR1 is MDHEN and CDR2 is SYDVKM.

V and J are TRBV15 and TRBJ2-3; possibly TRBD1 for D (5 bases). Germline V gene data show CDR1 as LNHNV and CDR2 as YYDKDF (reference sequence). V was clipped by 8 bases and J by 3 bases, with 18 bases between them. The CDR3 sequence is 15 residues long. CDR3 in DNA: TGTGCCACCTCAAACGACAGTCCTGGGACAGATACGCAGTATTTT. It encodes CATSNDSPGTDTQYF.

The gene calls are TRBV14 and TRBJ1-5, with D hard to call. From germline, CDR1 is SGHDN and CDR2 FVKESK. This CDR3 has 16 amino acids. V lost 2 bases and J lost 0, with 11 bases in between. CDR3 sequence (DNA): TGTGCCAGCAGCCAAAGTGGCCCGCTTAGCAATCAGCCCCAGCATTTT. It is translated as CASSQSGPLSNQPQHF. Together with reference TRBV14 and TRBJ1-5, the CDR3 gives the full variable domain: EAGVTQFPSHSVIEKGQTVTLRCDPISGHDNLYWYRRVMGKEIKFLLHFVKESKQDESGMPNNRFLAERTGGTYSTLKVQPAELEDSGVYFCASSQSGPLSNQPQHFGDGTRLSIL.

This chain uses TRBV5-4 with TRBJ2-7; 11 bases line up with TRBD2. Trimming removed 0 bases from V and 6 bases from J; junction bases left unmatched: 11. The CDR3 has 17 amino acids. Germline lookup yields CDR1 SGHNT and CDR2 YYREEE (reference sequence). CDR3 in DNA: TGTGCCAGCAGCTTGGTAGCTATTGTAGCGGGAGGGGGCGAGCAGTACTTC. As protein: CASSLVAIVAGGGEQYF.